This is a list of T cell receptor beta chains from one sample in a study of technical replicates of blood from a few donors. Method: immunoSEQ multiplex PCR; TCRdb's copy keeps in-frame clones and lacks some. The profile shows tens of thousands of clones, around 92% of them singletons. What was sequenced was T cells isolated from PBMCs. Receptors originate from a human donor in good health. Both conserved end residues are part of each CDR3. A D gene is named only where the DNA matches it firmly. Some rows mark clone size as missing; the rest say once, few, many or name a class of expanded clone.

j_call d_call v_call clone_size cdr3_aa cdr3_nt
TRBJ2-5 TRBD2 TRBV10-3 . CAISSGNAQETQYF TGTGCCATCAGTAGCGGGAACGCGCAAGAGACCCAGTACTTC
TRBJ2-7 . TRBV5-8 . CASSLAGQGRYEQYF TGTGCCAGCAGCTTGGCGGGACAAGGACGTTACGAGCAGTACTTC
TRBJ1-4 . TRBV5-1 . CASSLAYQGGGYEKLFF TGCGCCAGCAGCTTGGCCTACCAGGGAGGGGGATATGAAAAACTGTTTTTT
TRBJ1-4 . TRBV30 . CAWSQAERGEKLFF TGTGCCTGGAGCCAAGCAGAACGGGGTGAAAAACTGTTTTTT
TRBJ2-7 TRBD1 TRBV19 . CASSIGQGAYEQYF TGTGCCAGTAGTATTGGACAGGGGGCGTACGAGCAGTACTTC
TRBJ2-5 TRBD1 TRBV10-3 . CAISTGRQGGQETQYF TGTGCCATCAGTACAGGCCGACAGGGGGGCCAAGAGACCCAGTACTTC
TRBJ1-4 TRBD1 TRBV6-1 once CASGNRGTNEKLFF TGTGCCAGCGGTAACAGGGGAACTAATGAAAAACTGTTTTTT
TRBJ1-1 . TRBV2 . CASKESSQGLSEAFF TGTGCCAGCAAAGAGAGTTCACAGGGCCTCTCTGAAGCTTTCTTT
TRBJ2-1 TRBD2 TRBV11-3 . CASSLARTGLVWHNEQFF TGTGCCAGCAGCTTAGCCCGGACGGGACTAGTGTGGCACAATGAGCAGTTCTTC
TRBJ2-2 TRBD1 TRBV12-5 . CASAGTGFGELFF TGTGCTAGTGCCGGGACAGGGTTCGGGGAGCTGTTTTTT
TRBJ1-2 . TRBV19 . CASGARRGESYGYTF TGTGCCAGTGGCGCTAGGCGGGGCGAGTCCTATGGCTACACCTTC
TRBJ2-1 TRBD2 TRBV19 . CASSTQRTSGEQFF TGTGCCAGTAGTACCCAAAGGACTAGCGGCGAGCAGTTCTTC
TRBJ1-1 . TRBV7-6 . CASSLASETEAFF TGTGCCAGCAGCTTAGCTAGCGAAACTGAAGCTTTCTTT
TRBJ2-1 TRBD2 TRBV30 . CAWIRKRGTTKPKKTDNEQFF TGTGCCTGGATTAGAAAGCGGGGGACCACTAAACCTAAAAAAACAGACAATGAGCAGTTCTTC
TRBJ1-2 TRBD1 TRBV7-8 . CASSLVRDSRAGTF TGTGCCAGCAGCTTAGTCCGGGACAGCCGGGCAGGCACCTTC
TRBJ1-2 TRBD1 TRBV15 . CATSRGWTGASGYTF TGTGCCACCAGCAGAGGTTGGACAGGGGCATCTGGCTACACCTTC